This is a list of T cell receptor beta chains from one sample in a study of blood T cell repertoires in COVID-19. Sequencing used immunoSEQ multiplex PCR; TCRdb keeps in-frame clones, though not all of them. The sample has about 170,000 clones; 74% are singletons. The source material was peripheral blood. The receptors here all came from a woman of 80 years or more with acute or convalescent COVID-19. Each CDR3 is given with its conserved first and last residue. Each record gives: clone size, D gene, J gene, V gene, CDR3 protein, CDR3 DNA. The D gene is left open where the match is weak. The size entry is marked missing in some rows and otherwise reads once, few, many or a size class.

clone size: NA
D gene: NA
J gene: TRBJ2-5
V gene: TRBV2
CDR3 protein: CASTLNSHLGETQYF
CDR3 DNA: TGTGCCAGCACTTTGAACTCTCACCTCGGAGAGACCCAGTACTTC

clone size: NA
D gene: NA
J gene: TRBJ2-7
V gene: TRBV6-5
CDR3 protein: CASSLQVQSYEQYF
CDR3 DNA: TGTGCCAGCAGTTTACAGGTCCAGAGCTACGAGCAGTACTTC

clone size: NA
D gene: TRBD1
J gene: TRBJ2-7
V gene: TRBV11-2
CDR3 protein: CASSSLDRGYYEQYF
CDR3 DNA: TGTGCCAGCAGCTCCCTGGACAGGGGGTACTACGAGCAGTACTTC

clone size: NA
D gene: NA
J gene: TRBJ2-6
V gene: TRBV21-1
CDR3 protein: CASSSSGQKYSGANVLTF
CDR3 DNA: TGTGCCAGCAGCAGTTCGGGACAGAAGTACTCTGGGGCCAACGTCCTGACTTTC

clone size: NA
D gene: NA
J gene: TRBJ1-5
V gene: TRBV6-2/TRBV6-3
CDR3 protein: CASSYPTGGQGNQPQHF
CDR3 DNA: TGTGCCAGCAGTTACCCCACCGGAGGGCAGGGCAATCAGCCCCAGCATTTT

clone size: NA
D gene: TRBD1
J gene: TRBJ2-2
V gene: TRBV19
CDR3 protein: CASSIRTGNTGELFF
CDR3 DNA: TGTGCCAGTAGTATAAGGACAGGGAACACCGGGGAGCTGTTTTTT

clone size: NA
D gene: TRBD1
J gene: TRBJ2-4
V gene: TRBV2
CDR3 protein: CASSNRGLAKNIQYF
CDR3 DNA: TGTGCCAGCAGTAACAGGGGGCTGGCCAAAAACATTCAGTACTTC

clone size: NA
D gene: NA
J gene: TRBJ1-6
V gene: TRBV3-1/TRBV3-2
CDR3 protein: CASSQEGVQNSPLHF
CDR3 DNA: TGTGCCAGCAGCCAAGAAGGGGTTCAAAATTCACCCCTCCACTTT

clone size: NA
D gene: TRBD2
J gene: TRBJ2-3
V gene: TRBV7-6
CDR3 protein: CASSPELARVDTQYF
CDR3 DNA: TGTGCCAGCAGCCCCGAACTAGCGCGAGTAGATACGCAGTATTTT

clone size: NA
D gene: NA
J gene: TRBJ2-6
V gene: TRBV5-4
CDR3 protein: CALRQNIGANVLTF
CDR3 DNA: TGTGCCTTGAGACAGAACATTGGGGCCAACGTCCTGACTTTC

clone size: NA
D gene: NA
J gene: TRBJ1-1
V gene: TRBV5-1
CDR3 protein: CASSPILQGNTEAFF
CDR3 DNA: TGCGCCAGCAGCCCCATTTTACAGGGTAACACTGAAGCTTTCTTT

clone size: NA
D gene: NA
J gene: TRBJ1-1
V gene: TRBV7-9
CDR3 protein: CASSKQESLTEAFF
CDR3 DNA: TGTGCCAGCAGTAAACAGGAGAGCCTCACTGAAGCTTTCTTT

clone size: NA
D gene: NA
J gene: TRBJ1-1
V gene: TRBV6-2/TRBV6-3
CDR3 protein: CASSYSQGIEAFF
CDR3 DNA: TGTGCCAGCAGTTACTCCCAGGGAATTGAAGCTTTCTTT

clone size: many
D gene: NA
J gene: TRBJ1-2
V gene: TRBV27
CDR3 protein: CASRDSYGYTF
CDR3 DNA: TGTGCCAGCAGGGACTCCTATGGCTACACCTTC

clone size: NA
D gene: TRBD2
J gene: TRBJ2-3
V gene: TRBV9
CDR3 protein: CASSVDDSGGTTDTQYF
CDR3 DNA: TGTGCCAGCAGCGTAGATGATAGCGGGGGTACCACAGATACGCAGTATTTT

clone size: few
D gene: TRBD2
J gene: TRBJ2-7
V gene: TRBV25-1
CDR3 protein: CASSGDSGDSYEQYF
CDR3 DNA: TGTGCCAGCAGTGGCGATAGCGGGGACTCCTACGAGCAGTACTTC

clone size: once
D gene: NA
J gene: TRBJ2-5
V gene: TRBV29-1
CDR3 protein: CSVRGGQKETQYF
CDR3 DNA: TGCAGCGTGAGGGGGGGGCAGAAAGAGACCCAGTACTTC

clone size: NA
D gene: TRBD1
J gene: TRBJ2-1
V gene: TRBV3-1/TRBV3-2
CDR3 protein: CASNRQGAKGEQFF
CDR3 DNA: TGTGCCAGCAACCGACAGGGGGCTAAAGGTGAGCAGTTCTTC

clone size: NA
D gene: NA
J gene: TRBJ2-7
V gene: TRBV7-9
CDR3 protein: CASSLLQSYEQYF
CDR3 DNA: TGTGCCAGCAGCTTACTGCAGTCCTACGAGCAGTACTTC

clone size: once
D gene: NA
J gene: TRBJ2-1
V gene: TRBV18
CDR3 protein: CASSPPSVFLYNEQFF
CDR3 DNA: TGTGCCAGCTCACCACCGTCGGTCTTTCTTTACAATGAGCAGTTCTTC

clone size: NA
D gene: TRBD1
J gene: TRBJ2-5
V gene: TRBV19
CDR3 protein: CASTIGTGGPETQYF
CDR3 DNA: TGTGCCAGTACGATCGGAACAGGGGGACCAGAGACCCAGTACTTC

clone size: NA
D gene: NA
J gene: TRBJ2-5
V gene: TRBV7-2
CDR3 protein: CASSPGTLQETQYF
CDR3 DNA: TGTGCCAGCAGCCCAGGGACATTGCAAGAGACCCAGTACTTC